This T cell receptor beta chain was sequenced in a study of identical twins. Whole-study results and caveats: Alpha sequences that were out-of-frame and twin-shared showed an excess of low generation probability. It was possible that invariant MAIT and iNKT cells partly confounded the zero-insertion analyses.

The donor group consisted entirely of healthy Caucasians. This CDR3 contains 17 residues. Germline V CDR1 and CDR2: SGHVS, FNYEAQ. Trimming stripped 5 bases from V and 0 bases from J, with 16 bases between. A template switching step contributed a universal primer site, while unique molecular identifiers were present in the cDNA. TCRdb itself ran the 5' RACE reads through MiXCR, one entry per CDR3 protein. This sample has 690,000 or so distinct CDR3 sequences; under 9% occur once, and the top ten carry 0.98%. This clonotype was detected only a few times. The antigen is unknown. These data were also reused for a study on yellow fever vaccine responses in identical twins.

The rearrangement uses TRBV7-6 and TRBJ2-2; D gene unclear. The specimen sequenced was PBMCs. This receptor was identified in a woman aged 18-29 years in good health. CDR3: CASSPIQGFANTGELFF. CDR3 nucleotide sequence: TGTGCCAGCAGCCCAATACAAGGGTTCGCGAACACCGGGGAGCTGTTTTTT.